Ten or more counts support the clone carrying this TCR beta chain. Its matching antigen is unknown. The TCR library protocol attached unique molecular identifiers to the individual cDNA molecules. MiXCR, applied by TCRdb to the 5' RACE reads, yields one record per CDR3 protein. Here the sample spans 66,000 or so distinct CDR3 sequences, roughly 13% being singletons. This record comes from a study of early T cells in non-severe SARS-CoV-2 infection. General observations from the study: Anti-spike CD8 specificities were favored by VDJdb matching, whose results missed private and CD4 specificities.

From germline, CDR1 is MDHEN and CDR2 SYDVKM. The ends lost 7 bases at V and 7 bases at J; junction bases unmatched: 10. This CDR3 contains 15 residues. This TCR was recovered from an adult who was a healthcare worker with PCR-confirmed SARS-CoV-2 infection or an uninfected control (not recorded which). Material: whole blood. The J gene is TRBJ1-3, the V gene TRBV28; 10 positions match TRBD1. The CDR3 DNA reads TGTGCCAGCAACGGCAGGGACAGGGGTTGGAACACCATATATTTT. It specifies CASNGRDRGWNTIYF. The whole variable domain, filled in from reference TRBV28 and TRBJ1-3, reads DVKVTQSSRYLVKRTGEKVFLECVQDMDHENMFWYRQDPGLGLRLIYFSYDVKMKEKGDIPEGYSVSREKKERFSLILESASTNQTSMYLCASNGRDRGWNTIYFGEGSWLTVV.